The following is a T cell receptor (beta chain) sequence with its context. CDR3 length: 13 amino acids. Germline V lookup: CDR1 SNHLY, CDR2 FYNNEI. Trimming took 2 bases from V and 7 from J, leaving 8 bases between them. In the naive CD8 group, cells lacked CD45RO and were positively selected for CCR7, so terminally differentiated effector memory CD45RA+ cells were left out. Sequencing used immunoSEQ multiplex PCR; TCRdb keeps in-frame clones, though not all of them. The sample has 550,000 to 750,000 clones, nearly 97% seen once. This sample stems from a study of shared clonotypes between healthy human individuals.

The sequenced sample was naive CD8+ T cells sorted from blood. The sequence was obtained from a woman in her thirties in good health. V gene TRBV2 combines with J gene TRBJ2-2; D ambiguous. The CDR3 DNA sequence: TGTGCCAGCAGTGAATGGGCGGTCGGGGAGCTGTTTTTT. Amino acids: CASSEWAVGELFF.